This T cell receptor beta chain came from a study of cytomegalovirus exposure and HLA in healthy donors. The CDR3 extends over 13 amino acids. The V segment lost 1 base and the J segment 11 bases; nucleotides outside the gene matches: 8. Germline-derived CDR1 and CDR2 are GTSNPN and SVGIG (reference sequence). This clone came up a few times. PCR was performed using 60 Vbeta and 13 Jbeta primers. Measured with immunoSEQ multiplex PCR; TCRdb has only the in-frame clones, and not every one. The data hold about 97,000 clones, with roughly three quarters observed a single time. Sequenced sample: PBMCs. The chain couples TRBV30 to TRBJ1-1, with 9 bases matching TRBD1. The sequence derives from a male donor in good health and CMV-seropositive. CDR3 bases: TGTGCCTGGAGTGGAGGGACAGGGAGGAATGCTTTCTTT. It is translated as CAWSGGTGRNAFF.